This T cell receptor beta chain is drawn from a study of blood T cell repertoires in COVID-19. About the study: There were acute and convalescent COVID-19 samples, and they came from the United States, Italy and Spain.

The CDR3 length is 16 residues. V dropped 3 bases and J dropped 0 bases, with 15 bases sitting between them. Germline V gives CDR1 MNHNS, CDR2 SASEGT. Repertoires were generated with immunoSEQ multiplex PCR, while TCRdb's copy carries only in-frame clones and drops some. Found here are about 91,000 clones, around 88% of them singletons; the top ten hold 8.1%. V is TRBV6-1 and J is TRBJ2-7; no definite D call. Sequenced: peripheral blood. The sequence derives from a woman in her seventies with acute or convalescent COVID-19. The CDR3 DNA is TGTGCCAGCAGTGATGTATGGCAGGCAAGCTCCTACGAGCAGTACTTC. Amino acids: CASSDVWQASSYEQYF.